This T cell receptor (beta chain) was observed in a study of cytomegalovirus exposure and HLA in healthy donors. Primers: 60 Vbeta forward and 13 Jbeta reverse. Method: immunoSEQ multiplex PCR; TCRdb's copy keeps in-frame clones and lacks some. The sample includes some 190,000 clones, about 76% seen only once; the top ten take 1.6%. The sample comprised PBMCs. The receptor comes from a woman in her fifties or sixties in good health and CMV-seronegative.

The CDR3 sequence is CASSPTGLAVRQYNEQFF. The CDR3 DNA is TGTGCCAGCTCCCCTACAGGACTAGCGGTACGGCAGTACAATGAGCAGTTCTTC. The rearrangement joins TRBV18 to TRBJ2-1; 10 bases fit TRBD2. This CDR3 has 18 residues. Trimming took 6 bases from V and 4 from J; bases not matched to a gene: 15. The germline gives CDR1 KGHSH, CDR2 LQKENI.